The subject of this entry is one T cell receptor beta chain. The antigen remains unidentified. This entry is derived from a study of identical twins. Study results and limitations: Weaker excess twin sharing was seen among beta out-of-frame sequences.

The trim removed 11 bases at V and 9 bases at J, leaving 10 bases unmatched. CDR3 size: 14 residues. Germline-derived CDR1 and CDR2 are MNHNS and SASEGT. TCRdb itself ran the 5' RACE reads through MiXCR, one entry per CDR3 protein. The sample records roughly 260,000 distinct CDR3 sequences, 7.5% being singletons. These data were also filed under a second study, of yellow fever vaccine responses in identical twins. From that study: Reportedly, twins' vaccine T cell responses looked partly convergent and partly personalized.

This sequence was found in a woman younger than 35 in good health. The chain employs TRBV6-1 and TRBJ1-6; the match to TRBD1 covers 10 bases. The sequencing input was CD8+ T cells sorted from blood. The CDR3 DNA is TGTGCCTCTCCGGGACAGGGGACAACTTCACCCCTCCACTTT. Translation: CASPGQGTTSPLHF.